The present T cell receptor beta chain was sequenced within a study of T cell repertoires in cytomegalovirus infection (dated by TCRdb to the late 2010s). Regarding the study in general: Donor HLA type was relevant to the analysis, as public TCR beta signatures indicated carriage of CMV infection together with the matching HLA type.

According to the germline V gene, CDR1 reads MNHEY and CDR2 reads SVGEGT. V is cut by 6 bases and J by 8 bases, and the space between the germline ends is 17 bases. Counted from cysteine to phenylalanine, this CDR3 has 14 amino acids. The retained sequence is limited to the CDR3, 42 bases, with the frame set at the first base. The sequencer was an Illumina HiSeq 1500. TCRdb reworked the public reads: Q25 trimming with fastp, MiXCR clone assembly, productive beta chains retained. Every entry covers one CDR3 protein and lists the most common genes and DNA from its rows. For this sample there are 250,000 to 300,000 distinct CDR3 sequences; roughly 25% appear just once. The top ten hold approximately 14% of the sample. This clonotype was recorded a few times. Its antigen remains unidentified. No much larger clone is present one base from it, and per-base qualities are unavailable. Overall study results and their limits: Carriers of CMV infection plus the relevant HLA type were discriminated by the cumulative frequency of public TCR beta family members in the study cohort and in an independent 352-donor cohort. In the ex vivo response, HLA-C-restricted CMV-specific TCR beta clonotypes were dominant, and in two of eight donors the single most frequent clonotype came from this HLA-C-restricted group.

The chain couples TRBV6-2 or TRBV6-3 to TRBJ2-1; TRBD2 is perhaps the D gene, given 6 matching bases. The sample comprised PBMCs. The receptor comes from a human donor in good health (CMV status not recorded). Some clones in this sample may be carry-over from other donors' samples. The nucleotides read TGTGCCAGCAGGAGGGCTAGTGGAGGGGATGAGCAGTTCTTC. Its protein product is CASRRASGGDEQFF.